This T cell receptor beta chain stems from a study of sequential checkpoint blockade in melanoma. In the study overall: Maintenance nivolumab came after either treatment sequence. Roughly 23 patients had matched tumor biopsies before treatment and at week 13 after nivolumab or ipilimumab alone. DNA from 91 pretreatment tumor samples underwent TCRβ immunosequencing.

Libraries were prepared by immunoSEQ multiplex PCR; TCRdb keeps only in-frame clonotypes and omits some of them. The sample lists roughly 9,100 clones, around 23% seen once, with around 11% in the top ten. Treatment of the sample: randomized to nivolumab then ipilimumab (arm A) or the reverse (arm B). None of the patients previously received DNA-damaging chemotherapy. There are 14 residues in the CDR3. V was shortened by 5 bases and J by 6 bases, with 16 bases between the two germline ends. Germline V gene data show CDR1 as SQVTM and CDR2 as ANQGSEA. The sample in question was tumor tissue (inferred from file names), obtained from a patient given nivolumab and ipilimumab in sequence. This clonotype was obtained from a human donor with melanoma. J is TRBJ1-4 and V is TRBV29-1; TRBD1 is a possible D gene (6 bases). CDR3 protein: CSVLLRGNYEKLFF. The CDR3 nucleotides are TGCAGCGTTTTACTTAGGGGGAACTATGAAAAACTGTTTTTT.